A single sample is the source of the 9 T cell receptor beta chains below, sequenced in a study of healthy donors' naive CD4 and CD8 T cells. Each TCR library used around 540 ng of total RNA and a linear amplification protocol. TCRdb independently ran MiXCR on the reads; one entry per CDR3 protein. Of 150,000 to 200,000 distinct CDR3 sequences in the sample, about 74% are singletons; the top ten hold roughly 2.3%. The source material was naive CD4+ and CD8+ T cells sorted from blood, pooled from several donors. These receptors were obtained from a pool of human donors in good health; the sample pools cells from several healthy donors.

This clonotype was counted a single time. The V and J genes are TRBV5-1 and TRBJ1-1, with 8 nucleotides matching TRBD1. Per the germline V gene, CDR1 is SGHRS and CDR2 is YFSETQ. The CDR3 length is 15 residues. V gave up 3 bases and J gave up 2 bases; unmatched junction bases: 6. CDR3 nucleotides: TGCGCCAGCAGCTCTTTGGACAGGGATAACACTGAAGCTTTCTTT. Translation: CASSSLDRDNTEAFF. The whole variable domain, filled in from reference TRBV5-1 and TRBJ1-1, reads KAGVTQTPRYLIKTRGQQVTLSCSPISGHRSVSWYQQTPGQGLQFLFEYFSETQRNKGNFPGRFSGRQFSNSRSEMNVSTLELGDSALYLCASSSLDRDNTEAFFGQGTRLTVV.

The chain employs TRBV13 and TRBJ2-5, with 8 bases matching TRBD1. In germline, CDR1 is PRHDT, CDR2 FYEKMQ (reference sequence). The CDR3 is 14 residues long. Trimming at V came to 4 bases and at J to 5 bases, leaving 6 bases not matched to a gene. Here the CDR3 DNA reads TGTGCCAGCAGCTCCAGGGGGCCAAGGGAGACCCAGTACTTC. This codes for CASSSRGPRETQYF.

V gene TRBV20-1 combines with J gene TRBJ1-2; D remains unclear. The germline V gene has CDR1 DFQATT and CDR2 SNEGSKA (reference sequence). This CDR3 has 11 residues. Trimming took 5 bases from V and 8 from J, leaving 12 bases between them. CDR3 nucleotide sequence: TGCAGTGCTGCCTTCCGTACGGGCTACACCTTC. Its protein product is CSAAFRTGYTF.

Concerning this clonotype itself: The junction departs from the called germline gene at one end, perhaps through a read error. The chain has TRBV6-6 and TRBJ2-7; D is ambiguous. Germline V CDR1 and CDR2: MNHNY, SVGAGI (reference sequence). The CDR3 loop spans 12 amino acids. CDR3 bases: TGCGCCAGCAGTGAGTCGAAGAACGAGCAGTACTTC. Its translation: CASSESKNEQYF.

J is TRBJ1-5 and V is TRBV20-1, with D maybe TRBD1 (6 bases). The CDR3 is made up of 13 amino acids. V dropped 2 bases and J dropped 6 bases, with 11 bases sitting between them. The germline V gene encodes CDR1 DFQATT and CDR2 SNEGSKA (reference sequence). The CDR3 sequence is CSARSGAGQPQHF. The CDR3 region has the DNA TGCAGTGCTAGATCGGGGGCGGGTCAGCCCCAGCATTTT.

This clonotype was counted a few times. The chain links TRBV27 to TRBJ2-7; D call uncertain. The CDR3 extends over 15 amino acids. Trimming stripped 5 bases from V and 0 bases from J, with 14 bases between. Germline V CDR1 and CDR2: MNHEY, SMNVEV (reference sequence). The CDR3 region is CASSPYRGSSYEQYF. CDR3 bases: TGTGCCAGCAGTCCCTACAGAGGAAGCTCCTACGAGCAGTACTTC.

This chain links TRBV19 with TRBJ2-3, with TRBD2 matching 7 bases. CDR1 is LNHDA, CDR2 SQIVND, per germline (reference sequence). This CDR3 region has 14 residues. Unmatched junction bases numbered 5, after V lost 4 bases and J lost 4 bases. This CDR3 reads CASSNSAGADTQYF. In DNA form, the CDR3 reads TGTGCCAGTAGTAATTCTGCGGGAGCAGATACGCAGTATTTT.

CDR3 in DNA: TGCAGCGTTCTTACCGGACTAGCGGAAAACAATGAGCAGTTCTTC. The encoded protein is CSVLTGLAENNEQFF. The genes are TRBV29-1 and TRBJ2-1; TRBD2 agrees at 10 bases. CDR1 is SQVTM and CDR2 is ANQGSEA in the germline V gene. V lost 5 bases to trimming and J lost 5 bases; unmatched junction nucleotides: 9. The CDR3 runs 15 residues.

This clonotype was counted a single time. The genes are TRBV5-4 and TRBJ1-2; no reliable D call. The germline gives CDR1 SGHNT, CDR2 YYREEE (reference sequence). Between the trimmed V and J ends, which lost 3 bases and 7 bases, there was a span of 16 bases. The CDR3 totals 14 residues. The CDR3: CASSWLEAWAGYTF. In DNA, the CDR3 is TGTGCCAGCAGCTGGCTGGAGGCCTGGGCTGGCTACACCTTC.